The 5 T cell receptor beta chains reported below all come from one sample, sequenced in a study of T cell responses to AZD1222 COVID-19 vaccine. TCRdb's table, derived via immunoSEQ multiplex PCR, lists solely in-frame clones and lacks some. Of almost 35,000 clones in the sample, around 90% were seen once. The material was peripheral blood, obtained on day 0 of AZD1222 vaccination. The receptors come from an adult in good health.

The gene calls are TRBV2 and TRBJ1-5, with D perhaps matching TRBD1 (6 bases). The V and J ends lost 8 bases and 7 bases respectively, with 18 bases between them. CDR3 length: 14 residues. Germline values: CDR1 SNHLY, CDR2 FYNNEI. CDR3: CASGPPGAGQPQHF. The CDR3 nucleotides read TGTGCCAGCGGCCCCCCAGGGGCGGGCCAGCCCCAGCATTTT.

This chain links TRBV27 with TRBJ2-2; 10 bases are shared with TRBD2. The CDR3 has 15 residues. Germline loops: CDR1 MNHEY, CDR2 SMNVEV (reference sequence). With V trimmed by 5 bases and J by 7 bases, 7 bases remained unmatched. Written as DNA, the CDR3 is TGTGCCAGCAGTCCCTGGACTAGCGGAAACGGGGAGCTGTTTTTT. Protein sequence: CASSPWTSGNGELFF.

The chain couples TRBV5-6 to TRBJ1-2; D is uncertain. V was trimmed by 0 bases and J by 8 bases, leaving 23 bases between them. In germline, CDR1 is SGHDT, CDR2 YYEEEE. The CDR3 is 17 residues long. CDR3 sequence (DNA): TGTGCCAGCAGCTTGGCCCTTGGAGCGATGAGGGCCTGGGGCTACACCTTC. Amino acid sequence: CASSLALGAMRAWGYTF.

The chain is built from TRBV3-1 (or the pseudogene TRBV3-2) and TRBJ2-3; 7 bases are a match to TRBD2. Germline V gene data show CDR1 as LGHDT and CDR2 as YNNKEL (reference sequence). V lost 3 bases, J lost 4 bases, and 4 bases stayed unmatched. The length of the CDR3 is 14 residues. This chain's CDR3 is CASSHGGKSDTQYF. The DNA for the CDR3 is TGTGCCAGCAGCCACGGGGGGAAATCAGATACGCAGTATTTT.

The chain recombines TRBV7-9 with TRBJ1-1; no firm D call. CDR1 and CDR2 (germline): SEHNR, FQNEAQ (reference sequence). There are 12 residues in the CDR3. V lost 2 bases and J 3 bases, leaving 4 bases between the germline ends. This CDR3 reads CASSLSYTEAFF. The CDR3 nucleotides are TGTGCCAGCAGCTTATCGTACACTGAAGCTTTCTTT. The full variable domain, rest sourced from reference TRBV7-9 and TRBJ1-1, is DTGVSQNPRHKITKRGQNVTFRCDPISEHNRLYWYRQTLGQGPEFLTYFQNEAQLEKSRLLSDRFSAERPKGSFSTLEIQRTEQGDSAMYLCASSLSYTEAFFGQGTRLTVV.